The entry that follows covers one T cell receptor beta chain sequence. This specimen comes from a study of blood T cell repertoires in COVID-19. This CDR3 contains 15 residues. V lost 5 bases, J lost 2 bases, and 13 bases lay in between. Germline V gives CDR1 SGHTA, CDR2 FQGNSA. Clinical histories supplied by participants themselves formed the basis of cohort assignment. Per the authors' pipeline: It was from reference gene primer amplification that nucleated cell counts were estimated. Profiling relied on immunoSEQ multiplex PCR, and the TCRdb table lists in-frame clones only, not all of them. The V and J calls and the clone size are those of that table, but D and trimming were determined from the DNA. The table includes 110,000 to 150,000 clones, almost 85% detected once.

The receptor was derived from a man aged 40-50 years with acute COVID-19. The chain is built from TRBV7-2 and TRBJ2-1; D remains ambiguous. Sequenced sample: PBMCs or T cells enriched from blood (not recorded which). CDR3 sequence (DNA): TGTGCCAGCAGCCTCGGGTTTCGCCCCTACAATGAGCAGTTCTTC. Protein product: CASSLGFRPYNEQFF.